Below, 10 T cell receptor beta chains from the same sample are listed, as sequenced in a study of blood T cell repertoires in COVID-19. Generated by immunoSEQ multiplex PCR, the TCRdb table keeps only in-frame clones and is missing some. The table shows about 220,000 clones, with about 79% occurring only once. The sequenced material came from peripheral blood. The receptors come from a man between 50 and 59 years old with active or convalescent COVID-19.

The chain is built from TRBV10-3 and TRBJ2-1, with 10 bases aligning to TRBD1. CDR3 length: 15 residues. With 3 bases clipped from V and 7 bases from J, the junction kept 6 bases outside the gene matches. Germline V gene lookup returns CDR1 ENHRY and CDR2 SYGVKD. The CDR3 loop is CAISERDRGSNEQFF. The CDR3 nucleotides read TGTGCCATCAGTGAAAGGGACAGGGGATCAAATGAGCAGTTCTTC.

J is TRBJ2-3 and V is TRBV24-1; 10 bases agree with TRBD2. The CDR3 loop spans 15 amino acids. V was pared by 3 bases and J by 5 bases, with 4 bases of the junction left unmatched. CDR1 and CDR2 from the germline V gene are KGHDR and SFDVKD. This chain's CDR3 is CATSDPGTSVDTQYF. CDR3 coding DNA: TGTGCCACCAGTGATCCCGGGACTAGCGTAGATACGCAGTATTTT.

V usage is TRBV5-1 and J usage is TRBJ2-7, with D tentatively TRBD1 (6 bases). Trimming pared 1 base from V and 3 bases from J, leaving 14 bases between. Germline-derived CDR1 and CDR2 are SGHRS and YFSETQ. This CDR3 region has 15 residues. The CDR3 sequence: CASSLTPEQGYEQYV. The DNA for the CDR3 is TGCGCCAGCAGCTTGACCCCGGAACAGGGCTACGAGCAGTACGTC.

V and J are TRBV30 and TRBJ1-4; 7 bases are shared with TRBD1. CDR3 length equals 15 residues. V lost 3 bases to trimming and J lost 3 bases; unmatched junction nucleotides: 7. Germline CDR1 is GTSNPN and CDR2 is SVGIG (reference sequence). CDR3 sequence (DNA): TGTGCCTGGAGGCGCAGACAGGGTTCTAATGAAAAACTGTTTTTT. This gives the protein CAWRRRQGSNEKLFF. The full variable domain, with the rest looked up from reference TRBV30 and TRBJ1-4, is SQTIHQWPATLVQPVGSPLSLECTVEGTSNPNLYWYRQAAGRGLQLLFYSVGIGQISSEVPQNLSASRPQDRQFILSSKKLLLSDSGFYLCAWRRRQGSNEKLFFGSGTQLSVL.

The chain couples TRBV7-8 to TRBJ2-2; 9 bases fit TRBD1. Germline lookup yields CDR1 SGHVS and CDR2 FQNEAQ. V gave up 2 bases and J gave up 5 bases; unmatched junction bases: 3. This CDR3 has 15 amino acids. CDR3 in DNA: TGTGCCAGCAGCTTAAACAGGGGGCAAACCGGGGAGCTGTTTTTT. Translating gives CASSLNRGQTGELFF.

This chain uses TRBV9 with TRBJ2-1; a possible D gene is TRBD1 (5 bases). CDR1 and CDR2 (germline): SGDLS, YYNGEE. Deletions cut 4 bases from V and 0 bases from J, with 8 bases between. The CDR3 totals 14 residues. The CDR3 region is CASSMTASYNEQFF. The CDR3 nucleotides read TGTGCCAGCAGCATGACAGCCTCCTACAATGAGCAGTTCTTC.

This chain links TRBV18 with TRBJ1-2, with D hard to call. The V end was cut by 4 bases, the J end by 2 bases, with 11 bases between. Germline loops: CDR1 KGHSH, CDR2 LQKENI. The CDR3 has 14 amino acids. As DNA, the CDR3 is TGTGCCAGCTCACTTTCGGAGGGCAACTATGGCTACACCTTC. Encoded protein: CASSLSEGNYGYTF.

Comment on this clone: One end of the junction does not line up with germline, which may come from a read error. The rearrangement joins TRBV5-1 to TRBJ2-3; 9 bases are shared with TRBD2. The CDR3 covers 20 residues. Germline V lookup: CDR1 SGHRS, CDR2 YFSETQ. The CDR3 DNA is TGCGCCAGCAGCTTGGCAGTAGCGGGAGTCGGGGGGCCTAGCACAAATACGCAGTATTTT. Its protein is CASSLAVAGVGGPSTNTQYF.

DNA for the CDR3: TGTGCCAGCTCACCAGGTATAGGGGTTCCTAATTCACCCCTCCACTTT. This encodes CASSPGIGVPNSPLHF. This chain joins TRBV18 and TRBJ1-6; possible D gene TRBD1, 5 bases. Germline CDR1 and CDR2: KGHSH and LQKENI. This CDR3 has 16 amino acids. V lost 2 bases, J lost 6 bases, and 14 bases lay in between.

The chain combines TRBV6-2 or TRBV6-3 with TRBJ1-2; 9 nucleotides match TRBD1. The germline V gene encodes CDR1 MNHEY and CDR2 SVGEGT. The J segment lost 3 bases and the V segment lost 2 bases, leaving 4 bases of the junction unmatched. The CDR3 loop spans 15 amino acids. CDR3 loop: CASSYGGQGYYGYTF. In nucleotides, the CDR3 is TGTGCCAGCAGTTACGGGGGACAGGGATACTATGGCTACACCTTC.